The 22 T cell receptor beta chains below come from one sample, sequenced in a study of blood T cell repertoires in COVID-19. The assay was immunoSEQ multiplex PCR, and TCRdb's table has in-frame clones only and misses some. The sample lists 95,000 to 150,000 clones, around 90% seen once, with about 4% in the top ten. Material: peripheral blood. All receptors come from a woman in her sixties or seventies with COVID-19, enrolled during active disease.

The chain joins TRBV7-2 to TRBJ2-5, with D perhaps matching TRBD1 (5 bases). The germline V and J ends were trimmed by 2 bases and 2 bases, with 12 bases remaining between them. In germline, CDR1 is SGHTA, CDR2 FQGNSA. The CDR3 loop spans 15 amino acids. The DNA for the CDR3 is TGTGCCAGCAGCTTACAGGGATCCACTCAAGAGACCCAGTACTTC. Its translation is CASSLQGSTQETQYF.

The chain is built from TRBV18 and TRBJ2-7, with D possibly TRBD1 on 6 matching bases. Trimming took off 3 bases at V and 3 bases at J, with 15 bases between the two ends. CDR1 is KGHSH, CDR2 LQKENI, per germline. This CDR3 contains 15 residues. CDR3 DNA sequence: TGTGCCAGCTCACCCCCATCCACACAGGGCTACGAGCAGTACTTC. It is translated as CASSPPSTQGYEQYF.

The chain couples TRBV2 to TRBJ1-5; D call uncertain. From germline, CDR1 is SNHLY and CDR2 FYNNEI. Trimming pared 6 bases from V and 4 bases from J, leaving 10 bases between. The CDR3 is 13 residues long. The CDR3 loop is CASRREHNQPQHF. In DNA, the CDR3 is TGTGCCAGCAGGCGGGAGCATAATCAGCCCCAGCATTTT.

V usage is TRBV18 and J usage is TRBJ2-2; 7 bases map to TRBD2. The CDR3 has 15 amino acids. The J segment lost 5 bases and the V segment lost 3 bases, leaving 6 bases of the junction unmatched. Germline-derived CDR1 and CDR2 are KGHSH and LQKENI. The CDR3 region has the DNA TGTGCCAGCTCACCCCGGGGAGCGGGGACCGGGGAGCTGTTTTTT. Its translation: CASSPRGAGTGELFF. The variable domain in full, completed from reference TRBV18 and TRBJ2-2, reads NAGVMQNPRHLVRRRGQEARLRCSPMKGHSHVYWYRQLPEEGLKFMVYLQKENIIDESGMPKERFSAEFPKEGPSILRIQQVVRGDSAAYFCASSPRGAGTGELFFGEGSRLTVL.

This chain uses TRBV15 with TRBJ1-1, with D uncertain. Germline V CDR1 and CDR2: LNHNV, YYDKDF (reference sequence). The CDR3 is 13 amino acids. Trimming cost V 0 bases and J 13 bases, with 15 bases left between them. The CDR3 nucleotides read TGTGCCACCAGCAGAGATCTCCCAGGCCGGGGTTTCTTT. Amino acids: CATSRDLPGRGFF.

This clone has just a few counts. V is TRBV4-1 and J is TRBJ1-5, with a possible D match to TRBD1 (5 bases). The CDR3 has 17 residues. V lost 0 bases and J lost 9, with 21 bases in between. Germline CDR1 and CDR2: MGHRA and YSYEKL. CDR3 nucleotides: TGCGCCAGCAGCCAAGAATGGGGCACCAGTCTTATGAGGCCCCAGCATTTT. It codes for CASSQEWGTSLMRPQHF.

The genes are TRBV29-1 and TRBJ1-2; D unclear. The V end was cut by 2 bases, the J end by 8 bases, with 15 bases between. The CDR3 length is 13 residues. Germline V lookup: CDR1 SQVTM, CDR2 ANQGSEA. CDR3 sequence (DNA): TGCAGCGTTGAACGGCCGGGAGGATTCGGCTACACCTTC. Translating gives CSVERPGGFGYTF.

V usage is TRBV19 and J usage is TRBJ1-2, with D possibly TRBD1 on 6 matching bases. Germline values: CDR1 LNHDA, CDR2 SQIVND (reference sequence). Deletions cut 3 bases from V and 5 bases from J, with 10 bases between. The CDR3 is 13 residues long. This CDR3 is CASSMDREYGYTF. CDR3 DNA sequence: TGTGCCAGTAGTATGGACAGAGAATATGGCTACACCTTC.

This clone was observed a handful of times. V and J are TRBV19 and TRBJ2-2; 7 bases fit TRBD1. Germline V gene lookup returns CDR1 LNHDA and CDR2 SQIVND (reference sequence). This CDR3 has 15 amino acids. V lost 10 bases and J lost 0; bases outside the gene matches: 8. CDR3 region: CATQFQGANTGELFF. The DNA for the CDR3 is TGTGCCACTCAATTCCAGGGGGCGAACACCGGGGAGCTGTTTTTT.

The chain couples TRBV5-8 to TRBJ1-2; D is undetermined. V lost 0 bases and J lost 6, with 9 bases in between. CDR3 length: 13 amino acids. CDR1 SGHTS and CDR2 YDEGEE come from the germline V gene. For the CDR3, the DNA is TGTGCCAGCAGCTTGGGGGCGGGAAATGGCTACACCTTC. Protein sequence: CASSLGAGNGYTF.

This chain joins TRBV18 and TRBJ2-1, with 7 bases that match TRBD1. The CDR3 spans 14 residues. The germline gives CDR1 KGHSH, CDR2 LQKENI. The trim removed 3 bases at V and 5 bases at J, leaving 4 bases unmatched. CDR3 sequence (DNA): TGTGCCAGCTCACCGACAGGGAAGGACAATGAGCAGTTCTTC. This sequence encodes CASSPTGKDNEQFF.

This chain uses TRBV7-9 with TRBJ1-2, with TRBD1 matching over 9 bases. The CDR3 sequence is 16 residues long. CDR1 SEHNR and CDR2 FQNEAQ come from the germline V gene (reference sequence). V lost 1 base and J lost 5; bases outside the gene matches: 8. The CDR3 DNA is TGTGCCAGCAGCTTAGTGGGGACAGGGACCCGTTATGGCTACACCTTC. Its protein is CASSLVGTGTRYGYTF.

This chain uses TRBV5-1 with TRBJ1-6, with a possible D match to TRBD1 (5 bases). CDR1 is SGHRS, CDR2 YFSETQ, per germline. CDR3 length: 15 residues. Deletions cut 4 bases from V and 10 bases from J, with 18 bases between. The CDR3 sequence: CASSTVDGGGSPLHF. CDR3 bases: TGCGCCAGCAGCACCGTGGACGGGGGGGGATCACCCCTCCACTTT.

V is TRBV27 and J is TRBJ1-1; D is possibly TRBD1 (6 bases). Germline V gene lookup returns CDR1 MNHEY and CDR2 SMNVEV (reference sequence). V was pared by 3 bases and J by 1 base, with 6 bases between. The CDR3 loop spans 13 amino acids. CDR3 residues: CASSLGANTEAFF. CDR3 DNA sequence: TGTGCCAGCAGTTTGGGGGCGAACACTGAAGCTTTCTTT.

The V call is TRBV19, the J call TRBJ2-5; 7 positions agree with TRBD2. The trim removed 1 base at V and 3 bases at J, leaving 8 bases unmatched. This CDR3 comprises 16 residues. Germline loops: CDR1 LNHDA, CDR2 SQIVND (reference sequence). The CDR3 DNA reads TGTGCCAGTAGTATAGGGGCCTCGGGGGGAAAAGAGACCCAGTACTTC. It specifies CASSIGASGGKETQYF. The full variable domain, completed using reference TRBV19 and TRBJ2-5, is DGGITQSPKYLFRKEGQNVTLSCEQNLNHDAMYWYRQDPGQGLRLIYYSQIVNDFQKGDIAEGYSVSREKKESFPLTVTSAQKNPTAFYLCASSIGASGGKETQYFGPGTRLLVL.

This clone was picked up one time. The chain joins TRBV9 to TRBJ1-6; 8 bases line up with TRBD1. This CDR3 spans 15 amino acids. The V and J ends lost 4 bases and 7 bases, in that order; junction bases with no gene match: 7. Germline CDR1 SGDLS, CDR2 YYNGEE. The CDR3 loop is CASSPGDRRNSPLHF. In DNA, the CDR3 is TGTGCCAGCAGCCCCGGGGACAGGCGGAATTCACCCCTCCACTTT.

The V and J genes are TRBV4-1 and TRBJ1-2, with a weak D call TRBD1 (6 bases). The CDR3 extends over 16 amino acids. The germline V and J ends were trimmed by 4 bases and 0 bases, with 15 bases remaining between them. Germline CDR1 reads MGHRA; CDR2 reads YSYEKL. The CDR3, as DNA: TGCGCCAGCAGCCTAGCAGGGGAAGGGGCTAACTATGGCTACACCTTC. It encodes CASSLAGEGANYGYTF.

The CDR3 sequence: CATERPDREQFF. The CDR3 nucleotides are TGTGCCACAGAAAGACCCGACAGGGAGCAGTTCTTC. The J gene is TRBJ2-1, the V gene TRBV19; maybe TRBD1 (6 bases). V gave up 10 bases and J gave up 10 bases, with 17 bases separating them. CDR1 and CDR2 from the germline V gene are LNHDA and SQIVND (reference sequence). The CDR3 totals 12 residues.

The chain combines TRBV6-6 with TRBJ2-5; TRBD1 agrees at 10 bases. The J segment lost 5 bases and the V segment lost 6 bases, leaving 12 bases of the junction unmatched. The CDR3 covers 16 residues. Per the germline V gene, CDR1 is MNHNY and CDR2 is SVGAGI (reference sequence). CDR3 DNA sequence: TGTGCCAGCAGCGCCCGGGACAGGGGTATGATCGAGACCCAGTACTTC. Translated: CASSARDRGMIETQYF.

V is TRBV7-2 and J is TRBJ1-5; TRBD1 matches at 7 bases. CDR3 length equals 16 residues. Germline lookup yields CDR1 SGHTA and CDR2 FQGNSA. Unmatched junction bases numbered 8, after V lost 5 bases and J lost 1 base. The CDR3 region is CASSLNSGQSNQPQHF. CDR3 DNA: TGTGCCAGCAGCCTAAACTCGGGACAGAGCAATCAGCCCCAGCATTTT.

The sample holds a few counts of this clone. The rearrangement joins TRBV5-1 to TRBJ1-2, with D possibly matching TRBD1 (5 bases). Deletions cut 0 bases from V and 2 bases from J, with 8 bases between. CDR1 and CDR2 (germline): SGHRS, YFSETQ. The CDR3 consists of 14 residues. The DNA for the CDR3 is TGCGCCAGCAGCTTGGGTCCAGGGAACTATGGCTACACCTTC. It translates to CASSLGPGNYGYTF.

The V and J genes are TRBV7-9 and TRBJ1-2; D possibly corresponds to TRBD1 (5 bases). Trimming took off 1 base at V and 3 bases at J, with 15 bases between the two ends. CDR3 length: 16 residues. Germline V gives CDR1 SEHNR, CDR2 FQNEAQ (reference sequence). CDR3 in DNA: TGTGCCAGCAGCTTAGTCCGGGGGGTCCCGGACTATGGCTACACCTTC. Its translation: CASSLVRGVPDYGYTF.